The clone carrying this T cell receptor beta chain was seen a handful of times. Its antigen remains unknown. This sample also contains other DNA sequences that code for the same CDR3. Expressed TCRB transcripts were sequenced because the isolated RNA had all been reverse transcribed beforehand. Assay: immunoSEQ multiplex PCR; the TCRdb copy retains only in-frame clones and omits some. This table holds a few hundred thousand clones, around 25% found once. These data originate in a study of beta chain features in type 1 diabetes. Study-level information: Taken together, all samples contributed nearly 110 million examined sorted cells. Study findings and constraints: Insertion counts at VDJ junctions were lower in type 1 diabetes patients, who also showed more deletions there. Moderate but significant shortening of TCRB CDR3s was recorded in all four CD4+ subsets from Type 1 diabetes patients.

CD4+ naive, central memory, regulatory and stem cell-like memory subsets were isolated by sorting on CD45RO/CCR7/CD25/CD127/CD95/CD27. The sequencing input was naive CD4+ T cells from blood. The sequence came from a woman aged 25 to 45 with type 1 diabetes.

The CDR3 coding sequence is TGCGCCAGCAGCTTCGGACAGGACCAAGAGACCCAGTACTTC. Amino acids: CASSFGQDQETQYF. The V call is TRBV5-1, the J call TRBJ2-5; 7 bases are a match to TRBD1. This CDR3 comprises 14 residues. Per germline, CDR1 SGHRS and CDR2 YFSETQ. The ends lost 2 bases at V and 0 bases at J; junction bases unmatched: 1.